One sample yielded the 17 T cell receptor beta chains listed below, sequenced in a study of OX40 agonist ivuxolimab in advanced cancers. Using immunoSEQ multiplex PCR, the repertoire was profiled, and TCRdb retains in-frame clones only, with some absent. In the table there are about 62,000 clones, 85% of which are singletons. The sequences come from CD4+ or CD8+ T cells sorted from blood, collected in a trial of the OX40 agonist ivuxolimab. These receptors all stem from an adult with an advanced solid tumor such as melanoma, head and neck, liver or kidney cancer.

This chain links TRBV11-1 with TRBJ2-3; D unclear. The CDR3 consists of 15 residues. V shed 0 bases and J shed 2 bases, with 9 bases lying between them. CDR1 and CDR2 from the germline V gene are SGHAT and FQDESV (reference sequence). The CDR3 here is CASSLAGQVTDTQYF. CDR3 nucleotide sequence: TGTGCCAGCAGCTTAGCGGGCCAGGTCACAGATACGCAGTATTTT. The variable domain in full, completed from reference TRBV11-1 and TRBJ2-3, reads EAEVAQSPRYKITEKSQAVAFWCDPISGHATLYWYRQILGQGPELLVQFQDESVVDDSQLPKDRFSAERLKGVDSTLKIQPAELGDSAMYLCASSLAGQVTDTQYFGPGTRLTVL.

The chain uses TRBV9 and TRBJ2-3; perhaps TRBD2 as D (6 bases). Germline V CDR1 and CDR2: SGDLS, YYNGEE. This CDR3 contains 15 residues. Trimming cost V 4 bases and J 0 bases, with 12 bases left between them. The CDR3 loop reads CASSLGDLSTDTQYF. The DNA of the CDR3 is TGTGCCAGCAGCCTCGGGGACTTAAGCACAGATACGCAGTATTTT.

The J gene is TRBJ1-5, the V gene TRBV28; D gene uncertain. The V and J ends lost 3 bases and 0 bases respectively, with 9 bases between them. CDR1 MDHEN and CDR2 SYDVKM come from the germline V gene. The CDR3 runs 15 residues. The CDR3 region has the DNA TGTGCCAGCAGTTTCTTGCCCGGTAGCAATCAGCCCCAGCATTTT. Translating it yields CASSFLPGSNQPQHF.

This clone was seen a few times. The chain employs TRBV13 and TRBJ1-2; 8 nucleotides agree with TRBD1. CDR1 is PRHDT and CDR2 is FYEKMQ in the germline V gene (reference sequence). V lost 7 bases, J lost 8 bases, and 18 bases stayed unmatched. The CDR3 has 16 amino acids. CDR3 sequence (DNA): TGTGCCAGCAATCCACGCACAGGCAGGGGGCGGGACGGCTACACCTTC. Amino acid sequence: CASNPRTGRGRDGYTF.

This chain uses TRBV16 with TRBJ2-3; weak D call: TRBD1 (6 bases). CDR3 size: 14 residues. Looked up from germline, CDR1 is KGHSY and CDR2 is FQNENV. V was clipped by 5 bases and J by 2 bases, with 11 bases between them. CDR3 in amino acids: CASSGQKNTDTQYF. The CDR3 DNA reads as TGTGCCAGCAGCGGACAGAAAAACACAGATACGCAGTATTTT.

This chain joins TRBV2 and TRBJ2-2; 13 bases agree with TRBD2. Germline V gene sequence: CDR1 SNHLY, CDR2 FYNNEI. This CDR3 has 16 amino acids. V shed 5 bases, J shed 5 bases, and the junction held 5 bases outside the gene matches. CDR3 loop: CASSPPGLAGTGELFF. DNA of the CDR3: TGTGCCAGCAGTCCCCCGGGACTAGCGGGAACCGGGGAGCTGTTTTTT.

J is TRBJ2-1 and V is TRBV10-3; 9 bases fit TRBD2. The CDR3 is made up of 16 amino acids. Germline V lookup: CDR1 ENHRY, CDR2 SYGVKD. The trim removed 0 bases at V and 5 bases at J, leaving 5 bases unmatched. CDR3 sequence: CAISESSSGKDNEQFF. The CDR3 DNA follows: TGTGCCATCAGTGAGTCTTCTAGCGGGAAAGACAATGAGCAGTTCTTC.

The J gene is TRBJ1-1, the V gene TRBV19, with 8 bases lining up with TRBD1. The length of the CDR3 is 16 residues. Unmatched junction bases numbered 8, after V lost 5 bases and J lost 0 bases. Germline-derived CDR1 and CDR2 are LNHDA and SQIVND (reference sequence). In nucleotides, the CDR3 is TGTGCCAGTAGTCATGGTGGGACAGGTTTGAACACTGAAGCTTTCTTT. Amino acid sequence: CASSHGGTGLNTEAFF.

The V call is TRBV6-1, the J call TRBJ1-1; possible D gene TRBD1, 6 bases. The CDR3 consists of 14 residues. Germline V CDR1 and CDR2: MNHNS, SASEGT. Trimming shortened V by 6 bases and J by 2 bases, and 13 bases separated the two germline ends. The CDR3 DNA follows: TGTGCCAGCAGGGCATGGGGGCTCAACACTGAAGCTTTCTTT. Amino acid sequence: CASRAWGLNTEAFF.

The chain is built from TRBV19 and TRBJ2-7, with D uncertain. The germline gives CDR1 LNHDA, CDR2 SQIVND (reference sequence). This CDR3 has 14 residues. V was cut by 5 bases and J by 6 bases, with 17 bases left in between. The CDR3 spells CASSGSIVGSEQYF. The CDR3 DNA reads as TGTGCCAGTAGTGGATCTATCGTTGGGTCCGAGCAGTACTTC.

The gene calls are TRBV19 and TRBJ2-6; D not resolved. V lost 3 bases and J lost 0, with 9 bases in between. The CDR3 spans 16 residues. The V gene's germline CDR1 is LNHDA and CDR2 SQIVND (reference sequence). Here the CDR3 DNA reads TGTGCCAGTAGTATGAAAGGAAACTCTGGGGCCAACGTCCTGACTTTC. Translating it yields CASSMKGNSGANVLTF.

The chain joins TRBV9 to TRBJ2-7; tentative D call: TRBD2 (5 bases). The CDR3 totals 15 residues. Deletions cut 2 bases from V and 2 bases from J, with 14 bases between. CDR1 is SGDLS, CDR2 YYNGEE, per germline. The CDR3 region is CASSVGWTGTYEQYF. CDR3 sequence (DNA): TGTGCCAGCAGCGTCGGTTGGACGGGAACCTACGAGCAGTACTTC.

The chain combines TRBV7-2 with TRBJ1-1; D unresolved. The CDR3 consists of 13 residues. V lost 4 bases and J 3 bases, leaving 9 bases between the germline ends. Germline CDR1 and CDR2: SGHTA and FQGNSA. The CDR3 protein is CASSSQQDTEAFF. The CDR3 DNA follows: TGTGCCAGCAGCTCCCAGCAGGACACTGAAGCTTTCTTT.

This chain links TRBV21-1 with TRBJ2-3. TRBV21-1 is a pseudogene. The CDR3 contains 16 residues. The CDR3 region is CASSNLPGPAVDTQYF. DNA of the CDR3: TGTGCCAGCAGCAACCTTCCGGGCCCGGCCGTAGATACGCAGTATTTT.

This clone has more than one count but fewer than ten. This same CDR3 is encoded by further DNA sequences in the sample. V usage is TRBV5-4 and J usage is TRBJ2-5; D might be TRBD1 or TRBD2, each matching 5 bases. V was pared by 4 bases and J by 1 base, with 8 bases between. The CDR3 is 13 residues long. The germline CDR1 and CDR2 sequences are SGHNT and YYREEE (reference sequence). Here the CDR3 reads CASSPGTQETQYF. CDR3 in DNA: TGTGCCAGCAGCCCGGGGACCCAAGAGACCCAGTACTTC.

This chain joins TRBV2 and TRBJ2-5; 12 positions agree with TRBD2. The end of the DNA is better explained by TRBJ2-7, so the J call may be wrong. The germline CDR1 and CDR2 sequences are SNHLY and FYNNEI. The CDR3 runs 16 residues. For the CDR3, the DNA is TGTGCCAGCAGTGAGGACCTGACTAGCGGGAGTTACGAGCAGTACTTC. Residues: CASSEDLTSGSYEQYF.

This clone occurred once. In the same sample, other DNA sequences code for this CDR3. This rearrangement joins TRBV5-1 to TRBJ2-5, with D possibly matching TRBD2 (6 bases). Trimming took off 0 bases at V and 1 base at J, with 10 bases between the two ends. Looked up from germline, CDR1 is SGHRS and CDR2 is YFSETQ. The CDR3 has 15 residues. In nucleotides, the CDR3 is TGCGCCAGCAGCTTGGGTCAGGGAGGCCAAGAGACCCAGTACTTC. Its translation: CASSLGQGGQETQYF.